The clone carrying this T cell receptor beta chain was seen ten or more times. Its cognate antigen is unknown. This CDR3 contains 14 residues. The junction had 6 bases not matched to a gene; V was cut back by 6 bases and J by 5 bases. The sample comes from a study of CD8 T cells in ankylosing spondylitis. Findings and caveats of the study: Within peripheral blood, clones linked to disease were CD8+ and relatively rare. In ankylosing spondylitis patients, matched synovial fluid reportedly showed significant enrichment of disease-linked clones.

TCR beta libraries were made by quantitative 5'-RACE with molecular barcodes. TCRdb reprocessed the 5' RACE reads with MiXCR, giving one entry per CDR3 protein. This table has over 20,000 distinct CDR3 sequences, 17% appearing once. Specimen: blood. The V and J genes are TRBV12-3 or TRBV12-4 and TRBJ1-5; 8 bases are shared with TRBD1. The source is a male donor with ankylosing spondylitis or in good health (not recorded which). CDR3 amino acids: CASSRGRGDQPQHF. The DNA of the CDR3 is TGTGCCAGCAGCAGGGGGCGCGGTGATCAGCCCCAGCATTTT.